Below are 15 T cell receptor beta chains sequenced from a single sample in a study of T cell responses to AZD1222 COVID-19 vaccine. Assay used: immunoSEQ multiplex PCR; TCRdb lists only in-frame clones, some missing. The sample shows fewer than 200,000 clones, around nine tenths of them seen only once. The material was peripheral blood, obtained on day 0 of AZD1222 vaccination. The receptors here all came from an adult in good health.

Worth noting for this clone: Other DNA sequences of this sample code for an identical CDR3. V is TRBV27 and J is TRBJ2-1; TRBD2 matches 11 bases. CDR1 is MNHEY, CDR2 SMNVEV, per germline (reference sequence). This CDR3 contains 15 residues. Trimming at V came to 6 bases and at J to 4 bases, leaving 5 bases not matched to a gene. The CDR3 reads CASSPGTSGYNEQFF. Here the CDR3 DNA reads TGTGCCAGCAGCCCTGGGACTAGCGGATACAATGAGCAGTTCTTC.

This CDR3 reads CASSTSGTPTGELFF. The CDR3 DNA sequence: TGTGCCAGTAGTACCTCCGGGACCCCAACGGGGGAGCTGTTTTTT. J is TRBJ2-2 and V is TRBV19; D is possibly TRBD1 or TRBD2 (5 bases each). Trimming removed 4 bases at V and 8 bases at J, with 17 bases between. CDR3 length equals 15 residues. Looked up from germline, CDR1 is LNHDA and CDR2 is SQIVND (reference sequence).

This chain connects TRBV4-1 to TRBJ1-5; TRBD1 aligns across 7 bases. CDR3 size: 13 residues. CDR1 and CDR2 from the germline V gene are MGHRA and YSYEKL. With 4 bases clipped from V and 7 bases from J, the junction kept 4 bases outside the gene matches. DNA of the CDR3: TGCGCCAGCAGCCCAGACAGGGTCCAGCCCCAGCATTTT. Its translation is CASSPDRVQPQHF.

The chain's CDR3 is CASSLVGNEQFF. The DNA of the CDR3 is TGTGCCAGCAGCTTAGTGGGGAATGAGCAGTTCTTC. The rearrangement uses TRBV7-8 and TRBJ2-1; no reliable D call. The CDR3 has 12 amino acids. Trimming pared 1 base from V and 7 bases from J, leaving 5 bases between. The V gene's germline CDR1 is SGHVS and CDR2 FQNEAQ.

This clone has just one count. The chain carries TRBV5-5 and TRBJ2-1; TRBD1 or TRBD2 may be the D gene (5 bases each). CDR3 length equals 13 residues. Germline lookup yields CDR1 SGHKS and CDR2 YYEKEE (reference sequence). V was pared by 3 bases and J by 6 bases, with 10 bases between. The CDR3 sequence is CASSYGTPNEQFF. Written as DNA, the CDR3 is TGTGCCAGCAGCTACGGGACCCCCAATGAGCAGTTCTTC.

This chain connects TRBV5-1 to TRBJ2-1; the D is unclear. The CDR3 extends over 13 amino acids. Germline CDR1 and CDR2: SGHRS and YFSETQ. Trimming shortened V by 0 bases and J by 5 bases, and 6 bases separated the two germline ends. This chain's CDR3 is CASSLAQNNEQFF. The CDR3 nucleotides are TGCGCCAGCAGCTTGGCTCAGAACAATGAGCAGTTCTTC.

In its sample, this clone was seen a few times. This chain uses TRBV10-3 with TRBJ1-3; a possible D gene is TRBD1 (5 bases). In germline, CDR1 is ENHRY, CDR2 SYGVKD. Trimming pared 6 bases from V and 1 base from J, leaving 25 bases between. CDR3 length: 19 amino acids. Here the CDR3 DNA reads TGTGCCATCAGCAACCGATTTACCGGGACGACCGAGTCTGGAAACACCATATATTTT. Its protein product is CAISNRFTGTTESGNTIYF.

The gene calls are TRBV7-9 and TRBJ2-7; D perhaps matches TRBD1 (6 bases). Deletions cut 2 bases from V and 9 bases from J, with 14 bases between. Per the germline V gene, CDR1 is SEHNR and CDR2 is FQNEAQ (reference sequence). This CDR3 comprises 13 residues. The CDR3, as DNA: TGTGCCAGCAGCTTAACCCCCCCAGGGGTGCAGTACTTC. It is translated as CASSLTPPGVQYF.

V is TRBV11-1 and J is TRBJ1-2, with TRBD1 matching over 8 bases. Germline CDR1 and CDR2: SGHAT and FQDESV (reference sequence). The length of the CDR3 is 14 residues. V lost 5 bases to trimming and J lost 5 bases; unmatched junction nucleotides: 7. The CDR3 is CASSPRGRGYGYTF. CDR3 nucleotides: TGTGCCAGCAGCCCCAGGGGGCGCGGGTATGGCTACACCTTC.

The chain has TRBV19 and TRBJ2-2, with a weak D call TRBD1 (6 bases). Germline CDR1 is LNHDA and CDR2 is SQIVND (reference sequence). Trimming stripped 4 bases from V and 4 bases from J, with 13 bases between. The CDR3 consists of 15 residues. The CDR3 coding sequence is TGTGCCAGTAGTAACAGGGTTATTGGCACCGGGGAGCTGTTTTTT. This encodes CASSNRVIGTGELFF.

The chain employs TRBV3-1 (or the pseudogene TRBV3-2) and TRBJ1-5; D gene unclear. This CDR3 has 12 amino acids. The V and J ends lost 1 base and 10 bases respectively, with 8 bases between them. CDR1 is LGHDT, CDR2 YNNKEL, per germline (reference sequence). The CDR3 region is CASSQGAFPQHF. The CDR3 DNA reads TGTGCCAGCAGCCAAGGTGCGTTCCCCCAGCATTTT.

The V call is TRBV29-1, the J call TRBJ1-4, with 10 bases that match TRBD1. This CDR3 region has 13 residues. J lost 7 bases, V lost 6 bases, and 5 bases had no gene match. In germline, CDR1 is SQVTM, CDR2 ANQGSEA. The CDR3 sequence: CSVRQGAGEKLFF. The CDR3 DNA is TGCAGCGTAAGACAGGGGGCGGGTGAAAAACTGTTTTTT.

The chain employs TRBV15 and TRBJ2-1; D possibly matches TRBD1 or TRBD2 (6 bases each). CDR3 length equals 16 residues. Trimming shortened V by 3 bases and J by 6 bases, and 18 bases separated the two germline ends. Germline lookup yields CDR1 LNHNV and CDR2 YYDKDF (reference sequence). The CDR3 DNA is TGTGCCACCAGCAGGGCCCGGGGGCCTGGGGGCAATGAGCAGTTCTTC. This translates into CATSRARGPGGNEQFF.

This clone has only one observation. The rearrangement uses TRBV15 and TRBJ2-5, with 9 bases identical to TRBD1. Germline-derived CDR1 and CDR2 are LNHNV and YYDKDF (reference sequence). With 3 bases clipped from V and 4 bases from J, the junction kept 9 bases outside the gene matches. CDR3 length equals 16 residues. Written as DNA, the CDR3 is TGTGCCACCAGCAGGGCGTCACAGGGGGCTAGAGAGACCCAGTACTTC. Translated, it gives CATSRASQGARETQYF.

The V call is TRBV24-1, the J call TRBJ2-2; 7 bases are a match to TRBD1. There are 15 residues in the CDR3. Trimming at V came to 7 bases and at J to 5 bases, leaving 9 bases not matched to a gene. Per germline, CDR1 KGHDR and CDR2 SFDVKD. Written as DNA, the CDR3 is TGTGCCACCAGCCCTACAGGGGCAGGGACCGGGGAGCTGTTTTTT. This codes for CATSPTGAGTGELFF.